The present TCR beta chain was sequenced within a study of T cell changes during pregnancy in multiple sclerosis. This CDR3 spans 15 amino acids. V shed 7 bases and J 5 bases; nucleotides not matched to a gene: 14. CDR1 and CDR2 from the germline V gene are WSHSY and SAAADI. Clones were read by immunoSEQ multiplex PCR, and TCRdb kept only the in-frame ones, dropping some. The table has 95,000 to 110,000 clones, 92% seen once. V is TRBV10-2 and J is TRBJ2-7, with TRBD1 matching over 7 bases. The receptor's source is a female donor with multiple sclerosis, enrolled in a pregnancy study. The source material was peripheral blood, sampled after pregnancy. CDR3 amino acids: CASMGTEGDFHEQYF. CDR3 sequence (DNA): TGCGCCAGCATGGGGACAGAAGGGGATTTTCACGAGCAGTACTTC.